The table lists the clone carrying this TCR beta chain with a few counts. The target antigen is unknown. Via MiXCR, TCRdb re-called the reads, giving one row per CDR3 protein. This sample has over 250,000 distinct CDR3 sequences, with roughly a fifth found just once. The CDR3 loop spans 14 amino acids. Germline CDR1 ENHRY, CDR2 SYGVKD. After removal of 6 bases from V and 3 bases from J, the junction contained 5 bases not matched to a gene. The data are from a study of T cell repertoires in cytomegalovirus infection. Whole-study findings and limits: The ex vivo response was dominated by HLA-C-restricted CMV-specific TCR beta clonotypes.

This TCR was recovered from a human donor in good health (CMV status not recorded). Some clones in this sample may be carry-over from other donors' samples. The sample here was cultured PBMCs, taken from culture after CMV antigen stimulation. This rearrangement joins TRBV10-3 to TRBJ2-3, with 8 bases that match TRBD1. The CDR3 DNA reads TGTGCCATCAGCACCGGACAGGGAACAGATACGCAGTATTTT. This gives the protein CAISTGQGTDTQYF.